Only a few counts were recorded for the clone carrying this T cell receptor beta chain. The antigen remains undetermined. TCRdb keeps only in-frame clones here, not all; method: immunoSEQ multiplex PCR. This repertoire holds 25,000 or so clones, and none appear only once. The sample belongs to a study of T cell clonality in common variable immunodeficiency. Aged about 8 to 64 years, CVID subjects averaged roughly 43 years old. Each donor provided roughly 5 to 8 ml of heparinized whole blood. The study's findings and limits: Compared with controls, CVID subjects had fewer shared TCRbeta clones. Reportedly, TCR beta sequences from common variable immunodeficiency showed fewer deletions and N-nucleotide insertions.

The sample comprised peripheral blood mononuclear cells. This TCR derives from a human donor with common variable immunodeficiency.

CDR3 sequence reads: CASSSNRDGYTF. The DNA read from the CDR3 is TGTGCCAGTAGTTCAAACAGGGATGGC. The chain carries TRBV19 and TRBJ1-2; TRBD1 might be the D (6 bases). The read comes to an end 3 residues before the CDR3 does, leaving the germline J gene to fill in the end. Trimming cost V 5 bases and J 6 bases, with 10 bases left between them. The CDR3 runs to 12 residues. Germline CDR1 and CDR2: LNHDA and SQIVND (reference sequence).